Sequencing of this T cell receptor beta chain was carried out in a study of blood T cell repertoires in COVID-19. Study overall: Acute and convalescent COVID-19 samples came from the United States, Italy and Spain. Sample material is recorded as cDNA or gDNA derived from T cells, B-cell-depleted T cells, or PBMCs.

Original processing methods: Reference gene primer amplification gave nucleated cell count estimates. The method was immunoSEQ multiplex PCR; TCRdb's version includes in-frame clones alone and lacks a portion of them. V and J calls plus clone size are reproduced from that table; the DNA served to infer D and trimming. The sample lists over 150,000 clones, 85% to 95% occurring once. The CDR3 is made up of 14 amino acids. V lost 2 bases to trimming and J lost 4 bases, with 11 bases between them. The V gene's germline CDR1 is MNHEY and CDR2 SVGEGT. The sample comprised peripheral blood. The TCR was taken from a man aged 45-65 years with acute or convalescent COVID-19. This chain connects TRBV6-2 or TRBV6-3 to TRBJ1-2; D gene uncertain. CDR3 amino acids: CASSYPGSSYGYTF. The DNA for the CDR3 is TGTGCCAGCAGTTACCCGGGAAGTTCCTATGGCTACACCTTC.